This paragraph reports one T cell receptor beta chain. Measured with immunoSEQ multiplex PCR; TCRdb has only the in-frame clones, and not every one. Counted here are 85,000 to 100,000 clones, over 85% occurring once; the ten biggest clones make up less than 10%. The data belong to a study of control samples from healthy donors and cancer patients. Germline V gene lookup returns CDR1 MGHDK and CDR2 SYGVNS. CDR3 length: 13 residues. V trimming: 3 bases; J trimming: 6 bases; junction bases outside the gene matches: 4. The clonotype was recovered from a man between 18 and 29 years old in good health. Sequencing used blood. This rearrangement joins TRBV25-1 to TRBJ1-2; 7 bases fit TRBD1. CDR3 nucleotide sequence: TGTGCCAGCAGTGACCTCGACAGGGATGGCTACACCTTC. Protein sequence: CASSDLDRDGYTF.